A single TCR beta chain is shown here with its context. Its matching antigen is unknown. This record belongs to a study of Ad26.COV2.S vaccination and SARS-CoV-2 variants. General study points: It was found that vaccine and placebo recipients had similar non-spike TCR breadth. Reported post-vaccination CD8+ and CD4+ T cell responses to spike showed substantial breadth. The TCR breadth and depth analyses may have understated or missed part of the total T cell responses.

Specified treatment: some 20 received Ad26.COV2.S at low or high dose, single or two shots; roughly five received placebo; per-sample allocation not given. Sampling took place 63 days after the first vaccine or placebo injection. Donor was an adult aged 18-55 years in Boston. CDR3 size: 15 residues. J gave up 2 bases and V 5 bases, and 3 bases lay outside the gene matches. Germline V gives CDR1 SGHAT, CDR2 FQDESV (reference sequence). Sequenced by immunoSEQ multiplex PCR; TCRdb stores in-frame clones only, minus some. The sample has about 350,000 clones; around 89% are singletons. The V call is TRBV11-1, the J call TRBJ2-2, with 9 positions matching TRBD2. The receptor's source is a person between 18 and 65 years old who received the Ad26.COV2.S COVID-19 vaccine or a placebo. Sequences were derived from peripheral blood, sampled in a trial of Ad26.COV2.S vaccine versus placebo. CDR3 sequence reads: CASSRAGGNTGELFF. CDR3 DNA sequence: TGTGCCAGCAGCCGAGCGGGGGGAAACACCGGGGAGCTGTTTTTT.